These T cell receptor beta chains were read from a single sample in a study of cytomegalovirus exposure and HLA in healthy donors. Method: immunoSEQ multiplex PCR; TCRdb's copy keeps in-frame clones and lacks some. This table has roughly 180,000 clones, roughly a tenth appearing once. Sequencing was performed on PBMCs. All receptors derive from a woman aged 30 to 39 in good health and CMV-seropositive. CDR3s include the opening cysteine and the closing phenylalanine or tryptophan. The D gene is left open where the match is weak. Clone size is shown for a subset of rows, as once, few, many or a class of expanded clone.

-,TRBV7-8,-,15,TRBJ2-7,TGTGCCAGCAGCCCCCGTGAGGGTTCGCCGGACGAGCAGTACTTC,CASSPREGSPDEQYF
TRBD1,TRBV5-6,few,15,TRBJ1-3,TGTGCCAGCAGCTTCGACAGGGGAGGCCCAAACACCATATATTTT,CASSFDRGGPNTIYF
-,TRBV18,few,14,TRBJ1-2,TGTGCCAGCTCACCTCTGGTGGTAGACTATGGCTACACCTTC,CASSPLVVDYGYTF
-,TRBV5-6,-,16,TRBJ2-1,TGTGCCAGCAGCTTGGACCGTCCGGGAGTCTTCAATGAGCAGTTCTTC,CASSLDRPGVFNEQFF
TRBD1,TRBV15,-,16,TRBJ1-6,TGTGCCACCAGCAGGGGATCCGGGACAGGGTTCTCACCCCTCCACTTT,CATSRGSGTGFSPLHF
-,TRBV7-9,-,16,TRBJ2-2,TGTGCCAGCAACCCCAGTTCTTGGGCACCTACCGGGGAGCTGTTTTTT,CASNPSSWAPTGELFF
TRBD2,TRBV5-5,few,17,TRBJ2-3,TGTGCCAGCAGCTTAGGATCTAGCGGGAGTTGGGCAGATACGCAGTATTTT,CASSLGSSGSWADTQYF
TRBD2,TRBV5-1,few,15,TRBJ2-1,TGCGCCAGCAGCTTTACTAGCGGGGGCTACAATGAGCAGTTCTTC,CASSFTSGGYNEQFF
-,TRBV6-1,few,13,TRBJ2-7,TGTGCCAGCAGCCATACTAGGGACTACGAGCAGTACTTC,CASSHTRDYEQYF
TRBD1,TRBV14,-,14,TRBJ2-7,TGTGCCAGCAACCACCGGGACAGAACCTACGAGCAGTACTTC,CASNHRDRTYEQYF
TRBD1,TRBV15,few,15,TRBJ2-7,TGTGCCACCAGCATATCCGGGACAGCTTCCTACGAGCAGTACTTC,CATSISGTASYEQYF
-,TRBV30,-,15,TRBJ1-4,TGTGCCTGGAGTGTAAAGGGGCTGGCTAATGAAAAACTGTTTTTT,CAWSVKGLANEKLFF
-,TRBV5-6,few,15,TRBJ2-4,TGTGCCAGCAGCTTGACAGGGTTAGCCAAAAACATTCAGTACTTC,CASSLTGLAKNIQYF
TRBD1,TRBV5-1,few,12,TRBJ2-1,TGCGCCAGTCGACAGGGTGACAATGAGCAGTTCTTC,CASRQGDNEQFF
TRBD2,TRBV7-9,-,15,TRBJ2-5,TGTGCCAGCAGCGCTCGAGCGGGAGGGGTAGAGACCCAGTACTTC,CASSARAGGVETQYF
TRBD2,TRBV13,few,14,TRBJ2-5,TGTGCCAGCACTAACGCGGGAGAACAAGAGGCCCAGTACTTC,CASTNAGEQEAQYF
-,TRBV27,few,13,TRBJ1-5,TGTGCCAGCAGTTTATCGCGCGATCAGCCCCAGCATTTT,CASSLSRDQPQHF
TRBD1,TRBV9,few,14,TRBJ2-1,TGTGCCACTGCCGGGACAGGGTCCCACAATGAGCAGTTCTTC,CATAGTGSHNEQFF
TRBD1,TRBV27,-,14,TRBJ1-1,TGTGCCAGCAGTTTCACAGGGGTGAACACTGAAGCTTTCTTT,CASSFTGVNTEAFF
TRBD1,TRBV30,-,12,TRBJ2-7,TGTGCCTGGGCGGACAGGGGGCTCGAGCAGTACTTC,CAWADRGLEQYF
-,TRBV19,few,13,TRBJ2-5,TGTGCCAGTAGTATTGTGGGGGGAGAGACCCAGTACTTC,CASSIVGGETQYF
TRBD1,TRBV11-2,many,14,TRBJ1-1,TGTGCCAGCAGCACACACAGGGGGAGCACTGAAGCTTTCTTT,CASSTHRGSTEAFF
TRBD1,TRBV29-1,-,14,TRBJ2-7,TGCAGCGTTGAAGATGGGACAGACTCCTACGAGCAGTACTTC,CSVEDGTDSYEQYF
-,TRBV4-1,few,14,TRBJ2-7,TGCGCCAGCAGCCACACAGGGACGGCGGCCAAGCAGTACTTC,CASSHTGTAAKQYF
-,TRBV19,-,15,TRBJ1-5,TGTGCCAGTAGTATACACAGGGAGAGCAATCAGCCCCAGCATTTT,CASSIHRESNQPQHF